A selection of T cell receptor beta chains follows, all from one sample in a study of blood T cell repertoires in COVID-19. Clones were read by immunoSEQ multiplex PCR, and TCRdb kept only the in-frame ones, dropping some. The sample has some 260,000 clones; approximately 86% are singletons. Source material: peripheral blood. Receptor source: a woman aged 30 to 39 with acute or convalescent COVID-19. Each CDR3 is given with its conserved first and last residue. The D gene is left open where the match is weak.

V gene	D gene	J gene	CDR3 protein	CDR3 DNA
TRBV4-1	.	TRBJ1-5	CASSQEGVPQPQHF	TGCGCCAGCAGCCAAGAAGGGGTCCCTCAGCCCCAGCATTTT
TRBV27	.	TRBJ1-3	CASSLRGPGNTIYF	TGTGCCAGCAGTTTAAGGGGTCCAGGAAACACCATATATTTT
TRBV28	.	TRBJ2-2	CASSFEGSGAGELFF	TGTGCCAGCAGTTTTGAGGGTTCGGGGGCCGGGGAGCTGTTTTTT
TRBV12-5	TRBD2	TRBJ2-1	CASSTSGVYNEQFF	TGTGCTAGCTCAACTAGCGGGGTCTACAATGAGCAGTTCTTC
TRBV5-4	.	TRBJ2-5	CASSLEGSDRKKTQYF	TGTGCCAGCAGCTTGGAAGGCTCGGACAGAAAGAAGACCCAGTACTTC
TRBV6-6	.	TRBJ2-1	CASSYFSVEINEQFF	TGTGCCAGCAGTTATTTTAGCGTAGAGATTAATGAGCAGTTCTTC
TRBV25-1	TRBD1	TRBJ2-2	CASRTGGGTGELFF	TGTGCCAGTAGGACAGGGGGGGGCACCGGGGAGCTGTTTTTT
TRBV5-1	TRBD2	TRBJ2-3	CASSLPGLAGVDTQYF	TGCGCCAGCAGCTTACCGGGACTAGCGGGAGTGGATACGCAGTATTTT
TRBV30	TRBD1	TRBJ2-2	CAWIGIGQVGTGELFF	TGTGCCTGGATCGGCATAGGACAGGTCGGGACCGGGGAGCTGTTTTTT
TRBV7-2	.	TRBJ2-7	CASSLVAIYEQYF	TGTGCCAGCAGCTTAGTAGCTATCTACGAGCAGTACTTC